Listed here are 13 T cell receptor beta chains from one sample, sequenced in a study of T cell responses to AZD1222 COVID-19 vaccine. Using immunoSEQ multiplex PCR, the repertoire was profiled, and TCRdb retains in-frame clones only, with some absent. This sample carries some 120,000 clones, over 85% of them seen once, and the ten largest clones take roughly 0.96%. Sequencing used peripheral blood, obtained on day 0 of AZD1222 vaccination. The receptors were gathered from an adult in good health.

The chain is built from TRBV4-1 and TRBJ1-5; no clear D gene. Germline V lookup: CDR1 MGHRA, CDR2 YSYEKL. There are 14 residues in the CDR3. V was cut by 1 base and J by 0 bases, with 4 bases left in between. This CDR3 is CASSQVGSNQPQHF. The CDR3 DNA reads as TGCGCCAGCAGCCAAGTTGGTAGCAATCAGCCCCAGCATTTT.

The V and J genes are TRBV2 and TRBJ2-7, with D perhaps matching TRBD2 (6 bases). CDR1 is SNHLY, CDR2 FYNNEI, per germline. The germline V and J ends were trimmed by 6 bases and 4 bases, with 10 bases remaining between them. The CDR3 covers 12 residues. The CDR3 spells CASSPTSYEQYF. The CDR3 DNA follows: TGTGCCAGCAGCCCGACTAGTTACGAGCAGTACTTC. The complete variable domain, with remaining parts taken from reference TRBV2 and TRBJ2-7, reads EPEVTQTPSHQVTQMGQEVILRCVPISNHLYFYWYRQILGQKVEFLVSFYNNEISEKSEIFDDQFSVERPDGSNFTLKIRSTKLEDSAMYFCASSPTSYEQYFGPGTRLTVT.

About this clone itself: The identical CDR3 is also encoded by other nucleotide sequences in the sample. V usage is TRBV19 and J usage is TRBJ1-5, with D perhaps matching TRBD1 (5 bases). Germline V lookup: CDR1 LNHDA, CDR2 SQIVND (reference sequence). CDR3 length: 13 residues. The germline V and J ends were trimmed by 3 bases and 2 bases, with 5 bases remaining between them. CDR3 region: CASSMGRNQPQHF. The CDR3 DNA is TGTGCCAGTAGTATGGGGCGCAATCAGCCCCAGCATTTT. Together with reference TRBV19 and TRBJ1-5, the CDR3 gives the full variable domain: DGGITQSPKYLFRKEGQNVTLSCEQNLNHDAMYWYRQDPGQGLRLIYYSQIVNDFQKGDIAEGYSVSREKKESFPLTVTSAQKNPTAFYLCASSMGRNQPQHFGDGTRLSIL.

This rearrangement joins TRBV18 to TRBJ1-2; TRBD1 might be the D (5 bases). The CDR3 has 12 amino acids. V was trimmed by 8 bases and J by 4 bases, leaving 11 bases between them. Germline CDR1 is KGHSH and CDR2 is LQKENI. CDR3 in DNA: TGTGCCAGCGGCGGGGCAGTCTATGGCTACACCTTC. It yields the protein CASGGAVYGYTF.

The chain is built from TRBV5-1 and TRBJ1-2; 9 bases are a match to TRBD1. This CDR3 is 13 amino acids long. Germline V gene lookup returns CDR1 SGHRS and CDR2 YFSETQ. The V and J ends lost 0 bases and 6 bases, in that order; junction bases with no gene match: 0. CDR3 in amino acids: CASSLGDRDGYTF. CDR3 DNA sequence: TGCGCCAGCAGCTTGGGGGACAGGGATGGCTACACCTTC.

This CDR3 is CAWTKGFGGNTIYF. The DNA of the CDR3 is TGTGCCTGGACGAAGGGGTTTGGTGGAAACACCATATATTTT. The chain joins TRBV30 to TRBJ1-3; D is perhaps TRBD1 (5 bases). V was cut by 4 bases and J by 3 bases, with 13 bases left in between. Per the germline V gene, CDR1 is GTSNPN and CDR2 is SVGIG (reference sequence). This CDR3 contains 14 residues.

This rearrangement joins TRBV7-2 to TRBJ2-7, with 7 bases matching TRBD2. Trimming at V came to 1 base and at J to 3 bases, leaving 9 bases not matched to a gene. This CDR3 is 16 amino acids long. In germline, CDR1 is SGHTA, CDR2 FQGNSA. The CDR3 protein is CASSLVRAGNRYEQYF. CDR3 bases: TGTGCCAGCAGCTTAGTTCGAGCGGGGAATCGCTACGAGCAGTACTTC.

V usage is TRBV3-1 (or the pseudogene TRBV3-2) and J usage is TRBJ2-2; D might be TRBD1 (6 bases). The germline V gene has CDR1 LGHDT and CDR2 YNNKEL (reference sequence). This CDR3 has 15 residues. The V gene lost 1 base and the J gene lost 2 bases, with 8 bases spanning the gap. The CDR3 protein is CASSQGGLNTGELFF. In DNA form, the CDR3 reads TGTGCCAGCAGCCAAGGGGGGCTTAACACCGGGGAGCTGTTTTTT.

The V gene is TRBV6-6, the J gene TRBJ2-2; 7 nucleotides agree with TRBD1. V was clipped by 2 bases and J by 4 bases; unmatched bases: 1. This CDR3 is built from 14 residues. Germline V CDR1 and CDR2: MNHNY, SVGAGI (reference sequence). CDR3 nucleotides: TGTGCCAGCAGTTACGGGACAGTCACCGGGGAGCTGTTTTTT. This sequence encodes CASSYGTVTGELFF.

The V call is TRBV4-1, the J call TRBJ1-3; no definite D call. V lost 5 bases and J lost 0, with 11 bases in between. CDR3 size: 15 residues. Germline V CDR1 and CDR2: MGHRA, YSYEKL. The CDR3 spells CASSSQVFSGNTIYF. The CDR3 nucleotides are TGCGCCAGCAGCAGTCAGGTTTTCTCTGGAAACACCATATATTTT.

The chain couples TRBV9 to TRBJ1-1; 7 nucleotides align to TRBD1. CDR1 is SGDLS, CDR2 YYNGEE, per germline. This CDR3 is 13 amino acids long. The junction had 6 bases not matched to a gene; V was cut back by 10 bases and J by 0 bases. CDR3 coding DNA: TGTGCCGGTAGACAGGGAATGAACACTGAAGCTTTCTTT. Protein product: CAGRQGMNTEAFF.

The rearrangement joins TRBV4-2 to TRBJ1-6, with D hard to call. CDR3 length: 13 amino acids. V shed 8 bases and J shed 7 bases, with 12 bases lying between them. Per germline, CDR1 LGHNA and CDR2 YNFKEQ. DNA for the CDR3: TGTGCCAGCTCTGATTTCCCCAATTCACCCCTCCACTTT. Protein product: CASSDFPNSPLHF.

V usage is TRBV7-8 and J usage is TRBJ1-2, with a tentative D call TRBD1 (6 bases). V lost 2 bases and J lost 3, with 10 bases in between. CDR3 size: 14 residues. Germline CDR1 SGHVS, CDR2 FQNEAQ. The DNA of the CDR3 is TGTGCCAGCAGCTTAAAACAGGGCGACTATGGCTACACCTTC. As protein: CASSLKQGDYGYTF.